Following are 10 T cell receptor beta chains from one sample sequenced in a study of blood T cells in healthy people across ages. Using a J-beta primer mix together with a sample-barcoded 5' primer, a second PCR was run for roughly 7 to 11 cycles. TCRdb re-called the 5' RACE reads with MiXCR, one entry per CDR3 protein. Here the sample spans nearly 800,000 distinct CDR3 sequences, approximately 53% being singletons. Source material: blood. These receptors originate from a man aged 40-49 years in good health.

In nucleotides, the CDR3 is TGCAGTGCTAGAAACGGAGGGTCGGGGGACACCGGGGAGCTGTTTTTT. This codes for CSARNGGSGDTGELFF. This chain joins TRBV20-1 and TRBJ2-2; possibly TRBD2 for D (6 bases). This CDR3 is built from 16 residues. The V end lost 2 bases, the J end lost 3 bases, and 16 bases lay between the germline ends. From germline, CDR1 is DFQATT and CDR2 SNEGSKA (reference sequence).

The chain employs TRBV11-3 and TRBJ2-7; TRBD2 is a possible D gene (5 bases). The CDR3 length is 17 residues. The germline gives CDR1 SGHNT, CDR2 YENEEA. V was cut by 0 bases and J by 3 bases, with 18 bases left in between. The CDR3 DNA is TGTGCCAGCAGCTTAGATCCGCATCGGGATGCCATCTACGAGCAGTACTTC. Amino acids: CASSLDPHRDAIYEQYF. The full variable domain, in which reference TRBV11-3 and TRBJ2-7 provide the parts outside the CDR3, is EAGVVQSPRYKIIEKKQPVAFWCNPISGHNTLYWYLQNLGQGPELLIRYENEEAVDDSQLPKDRFSAERLKGVDSTLKIQPAELGDSAVYLCASSLDPHRDAIYEQYFGPGTRLTVT.

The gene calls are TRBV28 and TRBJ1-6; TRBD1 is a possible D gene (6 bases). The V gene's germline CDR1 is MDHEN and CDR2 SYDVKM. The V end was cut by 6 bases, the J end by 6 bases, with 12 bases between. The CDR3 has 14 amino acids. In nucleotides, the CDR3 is TGTGCCAGCAGAAAGGACAGTTTTAATTCACCCCTCCACTTT. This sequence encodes CASRKDSFNSPLHF.

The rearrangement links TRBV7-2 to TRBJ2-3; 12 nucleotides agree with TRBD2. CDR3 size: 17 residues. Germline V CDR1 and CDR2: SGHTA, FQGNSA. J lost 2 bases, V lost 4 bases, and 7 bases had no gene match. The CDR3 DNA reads TGTGCCAGCAGCTCGCCCCGACTAGCGGGGGTCACAGATACGCAGTATTTT. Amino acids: CASSSPRLAGVTDTQYF.

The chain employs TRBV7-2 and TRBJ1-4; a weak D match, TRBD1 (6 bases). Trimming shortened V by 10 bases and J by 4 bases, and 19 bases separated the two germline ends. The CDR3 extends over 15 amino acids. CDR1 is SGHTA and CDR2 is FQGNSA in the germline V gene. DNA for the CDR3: TGTGCCACCCAAACAGCCCAGGGGTTTAATGAAAAACTGTTTTTT. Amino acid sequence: CATQTAQGFNEKLFF.

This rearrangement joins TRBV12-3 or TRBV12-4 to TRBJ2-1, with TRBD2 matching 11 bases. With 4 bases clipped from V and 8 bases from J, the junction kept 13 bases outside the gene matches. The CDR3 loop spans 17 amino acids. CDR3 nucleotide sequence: TGTGCCAGCAGTTCCTTACTAGCGGGGGTCGGAGGGGATGAGCAGTTCTTC. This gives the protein CASSSLLAGVGGDEQFF.

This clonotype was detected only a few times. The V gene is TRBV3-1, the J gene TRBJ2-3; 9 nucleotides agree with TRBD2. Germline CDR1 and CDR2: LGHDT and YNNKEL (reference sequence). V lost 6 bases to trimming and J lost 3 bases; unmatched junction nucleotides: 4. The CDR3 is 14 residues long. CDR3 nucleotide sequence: TGTGCCAGCAGTTCTAGCGGGGCAACAGATACGCAGTATTTT. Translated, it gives CASSSSGATDTQYF.

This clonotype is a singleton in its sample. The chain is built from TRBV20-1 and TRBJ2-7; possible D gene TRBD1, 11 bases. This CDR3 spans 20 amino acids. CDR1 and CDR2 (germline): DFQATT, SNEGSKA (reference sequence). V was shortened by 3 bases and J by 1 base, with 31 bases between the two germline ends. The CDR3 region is CSARDRGLAGAIVGSYEQYF. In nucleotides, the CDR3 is TGCAGTGCTAGGGACAGGGGGCTAGCGGGAGCTATAGTGGGATCCTACGAGCAGTACTTC.

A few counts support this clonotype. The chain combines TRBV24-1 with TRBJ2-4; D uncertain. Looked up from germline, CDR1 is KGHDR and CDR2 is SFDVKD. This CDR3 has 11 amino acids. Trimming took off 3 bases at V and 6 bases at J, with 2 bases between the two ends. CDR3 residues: CATSDRNIQYF. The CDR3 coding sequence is TGTGCCACCAGTGATAGAAACATTCAGTACTTC.

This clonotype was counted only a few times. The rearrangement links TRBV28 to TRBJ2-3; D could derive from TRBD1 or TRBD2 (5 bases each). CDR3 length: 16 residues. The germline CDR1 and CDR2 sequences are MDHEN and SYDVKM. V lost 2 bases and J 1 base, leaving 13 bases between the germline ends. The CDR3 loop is CASSLRSGPGTDTQYF. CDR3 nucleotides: TGTGCCAGCAGTTTAAGATCGGGACCGGGCACAGATACGCAGTATTTT.